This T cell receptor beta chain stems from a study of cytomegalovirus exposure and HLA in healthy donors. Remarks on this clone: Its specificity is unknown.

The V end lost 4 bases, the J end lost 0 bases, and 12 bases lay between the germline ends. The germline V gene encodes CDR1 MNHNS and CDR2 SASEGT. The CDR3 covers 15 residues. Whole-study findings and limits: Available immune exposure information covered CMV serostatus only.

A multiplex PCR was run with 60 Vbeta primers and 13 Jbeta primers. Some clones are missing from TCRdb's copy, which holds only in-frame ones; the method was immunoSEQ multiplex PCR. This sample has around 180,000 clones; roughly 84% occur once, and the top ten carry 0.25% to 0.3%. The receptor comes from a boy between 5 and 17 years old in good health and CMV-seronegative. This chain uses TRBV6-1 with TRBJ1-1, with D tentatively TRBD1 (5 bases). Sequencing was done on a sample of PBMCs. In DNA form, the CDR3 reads TGTGCCAGCAGTGTAACGACAGTCATGAACACTGAAGCTTTCTTT. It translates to CASSVTTVMNTEAFF.